The 20 T cell receptor beta chains given below trace back to one sample, sequenced in a study of cytomegalovirus exposure and HLA in healthy donors. TCRdb keeps only in-frame clones here, not all; method: immunoSEQ multiplex PCR. The repertoire holds a few hundred thousand clones, with around 86% as singletons. Material for sequencing was PBMCs. These receptors were taken from a woman aged 18-30 years in good health and CMV-seronegative.

The V call is TRBV5-4, the J call TRBJ1-1; the match to TRBD1 covers 11 bases. CDR3 length: 16 amino acids. V shed 2 bases, J shed 5 bases, and the junction held 8 bases outside the gene matches. Germline values: CDR1 SGHNT, CDR2 YYREEE (reference sequence). CDR3 nucleotides: TGTGCCAGCAGCTTAAGCCCGGACAGGGGGCGAACTGAAGCTTTCTTT. Its protein product is CASSLSPDRGRTEAFF.

This clone was counted only a few times. This chain connects TRBV9 to TRBJ2-7; D unresolved. V was shortened by 3 bases and J by 0 bases, with 10 bases between the two germline ends. Germline V gene data show CDR1 as SGDLS and CDR2 as YYNGEE. This CDR3 comprises 14 residues. The CDR3 region is CASSAFLYSYEQYF. The CDR3 DNA follows: TGTGCCAGCAGCGCCTTCCTCTACTCCTACGAGCAGTACTTC.

CDR3 nucleotides: TGTGCCAGCAGCCGGACTATAGACTACGAGCAGTACTTC. It encodes CASSRTIDYEQYF. V usage is TRBV7-2 and J usage is TRBJ2-7; TRBD2 is a possible D gene (6 bases). This CDR3 spans 13 amino acids. Germline loops: CDR1 SGHTA, CDR2 FQGNSA. Trimming removed 5 bases from V and 3 bases from J, with 11 bases in between.

J is TRBJ1-5 and V is TRBV15; 7 nucleotides agree with TRBD1. V lost 1 base to trimming and J lost 7 bases; unmatched junction nucleotides: 10. Germline CDR1 is LNHNV and CDR2 is YYDKDF (reference sequence). The CDR3 covers 16 residues. As DNA, the CDR3 is TGTGCCACCAGCAGAGGTGAGGGGGCGGTGGAGCAGCCCCAGCATTTT. Protein sequence: CATSRGEGAVEQPQHF.

V gene TRBV27 combines with J gene TRBJ2-1; 9 nucleotides line up with TRBD2. CDR3 length equals 14 residues. CDR1 MNHEY and CDR2 SMNVEV come from the germline V gene (reference sequence). Trimming at V came to 4 bases and at J to 7 bases, leaving 5 bases not matched to a gene. Written as DNA, the CDR3 is TGTGCCAGCAGTTGGGGGCGGGAGGGGAATGAGCAGTTCTTC. Translated, it gives CASSWGREGNEQFF.

The V and J genes are TRBV6-4 and TRBJ2-1; perhaps TRBD1 as D (6 bases). The V and J ends lost 4 bases and 4 bases respectively, with 17 bases between them. The CDR3 sequence is 16 residues long. Germline V gives CDR1 MRHNA, CDR2 SNTAGT. The CDR3 bases are TGTGCCAGCAGTGCACAGGGACCGGAAAATTACAATGAGCAGTTCTTC. Translating it yields CASSAQGPENYNEQFF.

The chain links TRBV11-2 to TRBJ1-3; D not resolved. The CDR3 is 14 amino acids. Germline CDR1 reads SGHAT; CDR2 reads FQNNGV. V was shortened by 0 bases and J by 4 bases, with 7 bases between the two germline ends. The CDR3 reads CASSLDGQGNTIYF. The CDR3 nucleotides read TGTGCCAGCAGCTTAGATGGCCAGGGAAACACCATATATTTT.

The gene calls are TRBV11-3 and TRBJ2-1; 8 nucleotides agree with TRBD2. The CDR3 contains 16 residues. CDR1 is SGHNT, CDR2 YENEEA, per germline. V was clipped by 1 base and J by 6 bases; unmatched bases: 8. In nucleotides, the CDR3 is TGTGCCAGCAGCTTAGGTCCTTCGGGACTAGGCAATGAGCAGTTCTTC. This translates into CASSLGPSGLGNEQFF.

The CDR3, as DNA: TGTGCCAGCAGTATACAGACTGAAGCTTTCTTT. Translated, it gives CASSIQTEAFF. The V gene is TRBV28, the J gene TRBJ1-1, with D unresolved. The CDR3 has 11 residues. Germline V lookup: CDR1 MDHEN, CDR2 SYDVKM. V was pared by 5 bases and J by 5 bases, with 6 bases between. Together with reference TRBV28 and TRBJ1-1, the CDR3 gives the full variable domain: DVKVTQSSRYLVKRTGEKVFLECVQDMDHENMFWYRQDPGLGLRLIYFSYDVKMKEKGDIPEGYSVSREKKERFSLILESASTNQTSMYLCASSIQTEAFFGQGTRLTVV.

The DNA of the CDR3 is TGTGCCAGCAGCCCCCCGGGAGACAATGAGCAGTTCTTC. Protein: CASSPPGDNEQFF. This chain connects TRBV6-1 to TRBJ2-1; D is possibly TRBD2 (6 bases). The V end lost 6 bases, the J end lost 5 bases, and 11 bases lay between the germline ends. The CDR3 sequence is 13 residues long. Germline CDR1 reads MNHNS; CDR2 reads SASEGT.

The V call is TRBV7-9, the J call TRBJ2-5, with D unresolved. The CDR3 is 16 residues long. V lost 2 bases and J 2 bases, leaving 15 bases between the germline ends. The germline V gene encodes CDR1 SEHNR and CDR2 FQNEAQ (reference sequence). The DNA for the CDR3 is TGTGCCAGCAGCTTAACGCTTGTTCCAGGTCAAGAGACCCAGTACTTC. Translation gives CASSLTLVPGQETQYF.

DNA for the CDR3: TGTGCCAGCAGCTTCGGACTAGCGGGAGGGTCAAACACAGATACGCAGTATTTT. It codes for CASSFGLAGGSNTDTQYF. This chain links TRBV7-8 with TRBJ2-3; 15 nucleotides line up with TRBD2. Unmatched junction bases numbered 6, after V lost 3 bases and J lost 2 bases. This CDR3 contains 18 residues. CDR1 is SGHVS and CDR2 is FQNEAQ in the germline V gene.

In this sample, this clone turned up once. The chain recombines TRBV2 with TRBJ2-7; possibly TRBD1 for D (6 bases). The germline V gene encodes CDR1 SNHLY and CDR2 FYNNEI. The V end lost 4 bases, the J end lost 1 base, and 8 bases lay between the germline ends. CDR3 length: 13 residues. The CDR3 DNA is TGTGCCAGCAGTGTGGGGGCGTCCTACGAGCAGTACTTC. This sequence encodes CASSVGASYEQYF.

The chain is built from TRBV11-3 and TRBJ2-1, with a possible D match to TRBD1 (6 bases). V lost 5 bases and J 4 bases, leaving 12 bases between the germline ends. The CDR3 spans 14 residues. From germline, CDR1 is SGHNT and CDR2 YENEEA. The CDR3, as DNA: TGTGCCAGCAGCCCACGACAGGAATACAATGAGCAGTTCTTC. Its translation: CASSPRQEYNEQFF.

J is TRBJ2-1 and V is TRBV7-8, with a weak D call TRBD2 (6 bases). Germline lookup yields CDR1 SGHVS and CDR2 FQNEAQ. With 2 bases removed from V and 6 bases from J, the gap between germline ends came to 20 bases. This CDR3 has 17 residues. The CDR3 sequence: CASSLWAGGAPGNEQFF. The CDR3 DNA reads as TGTGCCAGCAGCTTATGGGCAGGCGGGGCCCCCGGCAATGAGCAGTTCTTC.

To note about this clone: A read error may account for a junction end that differs from germline. The chain joins TRBV20-1 to TRBJ2-7; 8 bases are a match to TRBD2. The CDR3 runs 11 residues. Germline assignment: CDR1 DFQATT and CDR2 SNEGSKA (reference sequence). CDR3 coding DNA: TGCAGTGGTGGACTGGCGGGACTAGAGATCTTC. Its translation is CSGGLAGLEIF.

The chain uses TRBV7-2 and TRBJ2-7, with 9 nucleotides matching TRBD2. The CDR3 extends over 18 amino acids. CDR1 SGHTA and CDR2 FQGNSA come from the germline V gene. With 5 bases clipped from V and 0 bases from J, the junction kept 14 bases outside the gene matches. CDR3 sequence: CASSPAGTSLQSSYEQYF. CDR3 bases: TGTGCCAGCAGCCCCGCCGGGACTAGCCTCCAGAGCTCCTACGAGCAGTACTTC.

The chain couples TRBV5-1 to TRBJ2-7, with 8 bases fitting TRBD1. Germline lookup yields CDR1 SGHRS and CDR2 YFSETQ. The CDR3 covers 14 residues. V gave up 5 bases and J gave up 2 bases; unmatched junction bases: 6. The CDR3 region has the DNA TGCGCCAGCAGACTAGGACAGGGTCCCTACGAGCAGTACTTC. Its protein is CASRLGQGPYEQYF.

The rearrangement joins TRBV5-1 to TRBJ1-4, with TRBD1 matching over 8 bases. Germline V CDR1 and CDR2: SGHRS, YFSETQ. The CDR3 sequence is 15 residues long. Trimming took 4 bases from V and 6 from J; bases not matched to a gene: 8. CDR3 sequence: CASSQRTGWDEKLFF. The CDR3 DNA reads as TGCGCCAGCAGCCAACGGACAGGGTGGGATGAAAAACTGTTTTTT. Full variable domain (outside the CDR3, taken from reference TRBV5-1 and TRBJ1-4): KAGVTQTPRYLIKTRGQQVTLSCSPISGHRSVSWYQQTPGQGLQFLFEYFSETQRNKGNFPGRFSGRQFSNSRSEMNVSTLELGDSALYLCASSQRTGWDEKLFFGSGTQLSVL.

The V and J genes are TRBV4-1 and TRBJ2-4; 8 bases align to TRBD2. Trimming at V came to 0 bases and at J to 7 bases, leaving 20 bases not matched to a gene. The CDR3 contains 20 residues. Per the germline V gene, CDR1 is MGHRA and CDR2 is YSYEKL. The CDR3 region has the DNA TGCGCCAGCAGCCAAGACACTCTGCTGAGAGACTCGGGAGGGGGGAACATTCAGTACTTC. It encodes CASSQDTLLRDSGGGNIQYF.